This entry describes one T cell receptor (beta chain). Its specificity is not known. The germline V gene has CDR1 SGHVS and CDR2 FNYEAQ. This CDR3 comprises 16 residues. Trimming pared 1 base from V and 2 bases from J, leaving 12 bases between. The sample belongs to a study of shared clonotypes between healthy human individuals. About the research overall: The donors, two women and a few men, were aged 18 to 49. Study-level points and caveats: Generation probabilities were higher for clonotypes shared across all four sorted-subset donors than for unshared ones.

The authors distributed each subset's genomic DNA evenly over several immunoSEQ plates. TCRdb's table, derived via immunoSEQ multiplex PCR, lists solely in-frame clones and lacks some. Among almost 750,000 clones listed, 55% to 80% were seen once. The sample comprised memory CD4+ T cells sorted from blood. This sample's subset: CD45RA-negative fraction. J is TRBJ1-5 and V is TRBV7-6; tentatively, D is TRBD1 (5 bases). This sequence was found in a woman aged 30 to 39 in good health. CDR3 residues: CASSLGPGRGNQPQHF. The DNA of the CDR3 is TGTGCCAGCAGCTTAGGTCCAGGGAGGGGCAATCAGCCCCAGCATTTT.